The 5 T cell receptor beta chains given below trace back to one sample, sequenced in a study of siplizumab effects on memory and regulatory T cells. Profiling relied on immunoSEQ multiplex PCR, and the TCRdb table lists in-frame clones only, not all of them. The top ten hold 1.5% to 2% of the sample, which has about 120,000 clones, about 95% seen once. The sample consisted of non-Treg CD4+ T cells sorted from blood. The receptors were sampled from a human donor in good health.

The CDR3 bases are TGTGCCAGCAGCCAAAGATTCCATGCCGCCCCCGGGGAGCTGTTTTTT. It is translated as CASSQRFHAAPGELFF. The chain has TRBV4-2 and TRBJ2-2; D uncertain. The CDR3 loop spans 16 amino acids. CDR1 LGHNA and CDR2 YNFKEQ come from the germline V gene. V gave up 2 bases and J gave up 6 bases, with 16 bases separating them.

The DNA of the CDR3 is TGTGCCAGCAGTGATCTCGGGACAGGGAACACTGAAGCTTTCTTT. Its protein is CASSDLGTGNTEAFF. The chain has TRBV6-1 and TRBJ1-1, with TRBD1 matching over 8 bases. CDR1 is MNHNS, CDR2 SASEGT, per germline. The CDR3 totals 15 residues. The junction had 4 bases not matched to a gene; V was cut back by 3 bases and J by 1 base.

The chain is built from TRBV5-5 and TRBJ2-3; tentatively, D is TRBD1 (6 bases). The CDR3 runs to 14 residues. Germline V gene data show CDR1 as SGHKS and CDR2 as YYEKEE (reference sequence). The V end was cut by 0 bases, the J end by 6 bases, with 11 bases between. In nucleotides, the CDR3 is TGTGCCAGCAGCTTGGCTACAGGGATGGATACGCAGTATTTT. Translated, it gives CASSLATGMDTQYF.

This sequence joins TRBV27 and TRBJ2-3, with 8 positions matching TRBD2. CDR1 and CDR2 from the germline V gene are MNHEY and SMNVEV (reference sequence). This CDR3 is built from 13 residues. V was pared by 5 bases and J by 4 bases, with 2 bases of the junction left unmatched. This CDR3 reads CASSLAGADTQYF. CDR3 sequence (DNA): TGTGCCAGCAGTCTAGCGGGTGCAGATACGCAGTATTTT.

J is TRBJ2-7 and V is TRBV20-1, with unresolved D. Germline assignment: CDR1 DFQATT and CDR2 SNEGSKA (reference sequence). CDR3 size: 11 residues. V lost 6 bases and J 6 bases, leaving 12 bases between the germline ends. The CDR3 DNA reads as TGCAGTGCGCGAGGAGAAGCCGAGCAGTACTTC. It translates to CSARGEAEQYF.